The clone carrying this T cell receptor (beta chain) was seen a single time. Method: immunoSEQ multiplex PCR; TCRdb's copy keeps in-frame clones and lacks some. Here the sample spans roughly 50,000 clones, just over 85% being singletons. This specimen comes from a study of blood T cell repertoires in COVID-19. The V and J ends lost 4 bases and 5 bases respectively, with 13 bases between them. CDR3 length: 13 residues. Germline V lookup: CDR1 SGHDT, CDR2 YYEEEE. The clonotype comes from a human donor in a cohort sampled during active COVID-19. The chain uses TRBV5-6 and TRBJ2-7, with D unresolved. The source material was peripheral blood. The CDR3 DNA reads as TGTGCCAGCAGCCTCTCCTACTTGGACGAGCAGTACTTC. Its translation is CASSLSYLDEQYF.